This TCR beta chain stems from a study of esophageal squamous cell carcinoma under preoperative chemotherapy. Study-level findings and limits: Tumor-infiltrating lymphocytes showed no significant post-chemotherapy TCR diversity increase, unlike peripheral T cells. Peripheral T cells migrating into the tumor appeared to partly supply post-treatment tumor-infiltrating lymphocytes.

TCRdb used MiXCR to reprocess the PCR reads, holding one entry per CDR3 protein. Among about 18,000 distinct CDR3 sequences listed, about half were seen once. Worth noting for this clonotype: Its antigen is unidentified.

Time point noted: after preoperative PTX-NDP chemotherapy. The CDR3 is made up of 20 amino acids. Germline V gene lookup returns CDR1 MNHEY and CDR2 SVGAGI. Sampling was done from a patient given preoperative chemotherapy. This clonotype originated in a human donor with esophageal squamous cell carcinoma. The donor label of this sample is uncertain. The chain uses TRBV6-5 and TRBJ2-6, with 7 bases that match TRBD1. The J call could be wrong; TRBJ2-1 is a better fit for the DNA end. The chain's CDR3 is CASSYRDRRQKLISYNEQFF. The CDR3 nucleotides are TGTGCCAGCAGTTACCGGGACAGAAGACAGAAACTGATATCCTACAATGAGCAGTTCTTC.